This T cell receptor beta chain derives from a study of cytomegalovirus exposure and HLA in healthy donors. Study-level points and caveats: The study listed some 160 cytomegalovirus-associated TCR beta chains.

For this clone: Its antigen remains unidentified.

The CDR3 has 16 amino acids. CDR1 LNHDA and CDR2 SQIVND come from the germline V gene (reference sequence). After removal of 2 bases from V and 2 bases from J, the junction contained 4 bases not matched to a gene. Generated by immunoSEQ multiplex PCR, the TCRdb table keeps only in-frame clones and is missing some. The sample yields around 400,000 clones, 86% seen once. The TCR sequence derives from a woman between 18 and 30 years old in good health and CMV-seronegative. The chain recombines TRBV19 with TRBJ2-7, with 12 bases matching TRBD1. Sequencing used PBMCs. CDR3 protein: CASSISGTGGPYEQYF. The DNA of the CDR3 is TGTGCCAGTAGTATATCGGGGACAGGGGGCCCCTACGAGCAGTACTTC.